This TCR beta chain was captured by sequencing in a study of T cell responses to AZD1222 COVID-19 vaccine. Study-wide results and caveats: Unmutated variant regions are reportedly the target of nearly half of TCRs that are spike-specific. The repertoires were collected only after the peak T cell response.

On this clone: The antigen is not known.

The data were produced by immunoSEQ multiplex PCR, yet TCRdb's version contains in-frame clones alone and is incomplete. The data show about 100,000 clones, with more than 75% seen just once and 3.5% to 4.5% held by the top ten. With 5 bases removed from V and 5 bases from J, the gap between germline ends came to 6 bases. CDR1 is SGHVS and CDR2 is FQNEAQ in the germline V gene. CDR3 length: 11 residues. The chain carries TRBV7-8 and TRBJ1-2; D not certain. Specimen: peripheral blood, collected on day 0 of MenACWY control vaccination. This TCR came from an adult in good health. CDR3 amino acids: CASSPGYGYTF. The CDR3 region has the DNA TGTGCCAGCAGCCCCGGGTATGGCTACACCTTC.